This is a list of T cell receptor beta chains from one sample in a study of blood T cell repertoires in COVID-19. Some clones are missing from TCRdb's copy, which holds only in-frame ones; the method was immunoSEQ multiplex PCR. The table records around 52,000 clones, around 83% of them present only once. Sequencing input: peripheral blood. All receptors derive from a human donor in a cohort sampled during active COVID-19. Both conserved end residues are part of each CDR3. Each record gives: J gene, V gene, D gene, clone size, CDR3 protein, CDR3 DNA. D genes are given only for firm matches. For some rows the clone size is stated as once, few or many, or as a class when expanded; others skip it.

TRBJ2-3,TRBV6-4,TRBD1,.,CASSPTTGGGTDTQYF,TGTGCCAGCAGTCCCACCACAGGGGGCGGCACAGATACGCAGTATTTT
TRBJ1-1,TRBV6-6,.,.,CASSPGQHGGPNTEAFF,TGTGCCAGCAGTCCCGGACAGCATGGGGGCCCGAACACTGAAGCTTTCTTT
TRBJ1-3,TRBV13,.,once,CASSLGQISGNTIYF,TGTGCCAGCAGCTTAGGACAGATCTCTGGAAACACCATATATTTT
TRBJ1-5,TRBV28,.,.,CASSLSPGDQPQHF,TGTGCCAGCAGTTTATCGCCAGGGGATCAGCCCCAGCATTTT
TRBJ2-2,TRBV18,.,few,CASAAATGELFF,TGTGCCAGCGCCGCGGCTACCGGGGAGCTGTTTTTT
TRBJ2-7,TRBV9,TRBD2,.,CASSVAIAGSSYEQYF,TGTGCCAGCAGCGTAGCTATAGCGGGGAGCTCCTACGAGCAGTACTTC
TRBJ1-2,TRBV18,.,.,CASSRDYGYTF,TGTGCCAGCTCACGAGACTATGGCTACACCTTC
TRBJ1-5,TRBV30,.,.,CAWSPDRFNQPQHF,TGTGCCTGGAGCCCGGACAGATTCAATCAGCCCCAGCATTTT
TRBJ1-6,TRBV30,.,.,CAWSVDPRGNSPLHF,TGTGCCTGGAGTGTAGATCCCCGCGGTAATTCACCCCTCCACTTT
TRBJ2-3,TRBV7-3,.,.,CASSVGGTVNTQYF,TGTGCCAGCAGCGTAGGAGGGACAGTCAATACGCAGTATTTT
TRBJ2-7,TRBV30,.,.,CAWSVGGSGGEQYF,TGTGCCTGGAGTGTCGGGGGATCGGGTGGCGAGCAGTACTTC
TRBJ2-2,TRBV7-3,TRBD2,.,CASSAGGTSGVEELFF,TGTGCCAGCAGCGCCGGGGGGACTAGCGGGGTCGAGGAGCTGTTTTTT
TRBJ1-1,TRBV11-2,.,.,CASSLATYTEAFF,TGTGCCAGCAGCTTGGCAACGTACACTGAAGCTTTCTTT
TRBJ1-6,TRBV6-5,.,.,CASTRGSNSPLHF,TGTGCCAGCACGCGGGGTTCTAATTCACCCCTCCACTTT
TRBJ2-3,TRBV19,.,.,CASRGWGLQLTDTQYF,TGTGCCAGTAGAGGGTGGGGGCTGCAGCTTACAGATACGCAGTATTTT
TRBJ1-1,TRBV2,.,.,CASSADSTNEAFF,TGTGCCAGCAGTGCGGACAGCACGAATGAAGCTTTCTTT
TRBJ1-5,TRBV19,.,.,CASSVSRDQPQHF,TGTGCCAGTAGTGTTTCCCGGGATCAGCCCCAGCATTTT
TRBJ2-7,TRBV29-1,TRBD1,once,CSVRTGTGNPFSEQYF,TGCAGCGTCCGAACCGGGACAGGGAACCCCTTTAGCGAGCAGTACTTC
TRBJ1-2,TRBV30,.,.,CAWSPGGANYGYTF,TGTGCCTGGAGTCCCGGAGGAGCAAACTATGGCTACACCTTC
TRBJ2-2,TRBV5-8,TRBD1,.,CASRIRQGTGELFF,TGTGCCAGCAGGATACGACAGGGAACCGGGGAGCTGTTTTTT
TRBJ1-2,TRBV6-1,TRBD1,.,CASSEAPGQGRGYTF,TGTGCCAGCAGTGAAGCTCCGGGACAGGGTCGGGGCTACACCTTC
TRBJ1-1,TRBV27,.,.,CASSLGGGTEAFF,TGTGCCAGCAGTTTGGGGGGGGGCACTGAAGCTTTCTTT